Shown below are 7 T cell receptor beta chains from a single sample sequenced in a study of blood T cell repertoires in COVID-19. Using immunoSEQ multiplex PCR, the repertoire was profiled, and TCRdb retains in-frame clones only, with some absent. This table holds over 200,000 clones, around 90% found once. The sequencing sample was made of peripheral blood. These receptors came from a man aged 18 to 35 with active or convalescent COVID-19.

The table lists this clone with a few counts. The rearrangement joins TRBV7-9 to TRBJ1-1; 7 nucleotides align to TRBD1. Germline trimming cut 4 bases from V and 0 bases from J; bases unmatched to any gene: 5. The CDR3 runs to 15 residues. The germline gives CDR1 SEHNR, CDR2 FQNEAQ (reference sequence). This chain's CDR3 is CASSWSGQMNTEAFF. The CDR3 nucleotides are TGTGCCAGCAGCTGGTCGGGACAGATGAACACTGAAGCTTTCTTT.

The chain joins TRBV11-3 to TRBJ2-1; a weak D match, TRBD2 (5 bases). Germline loops: CDR1 SGHNT, CDR2 YENEEA. V shed 5 bases and J shed 7 bases, with 9 bases lying between them. This CDR3 is built from 12 residues. CDR3 nucleotides: TGTGCCAGCAGCCGGGGAGAAAATGAGCAGTTCTTC. Translated: CASSRGENEQFF.

The chain links TRBV30 to TRBJ2-1; TRBD2 matches 11 bases. The V gene's germline CDR1 is GTSNPN and CDR2 SVGIG (reference sequence). CDR3 length equals 15 residues. V shed 8 bases, J shed 3 bases, and the junction held 9 bases outside the gene matches. The CDR3, as DNA: TGTGCCGGCGTAACCGGGACTAGCGGCTACAATGAGCAGTTCTTC. The encoded protein is CAGVTGTSGYNEQFF.

The V gene is TRBV4-3, the J gene TRBJ1-1, with no clear D. The CDR3 is 13 amino acids. Trimming removed 4 bases from V and 3 bases from J, with 9 bases in between. Germline loops: CDR1 LGHNA, CDR2 YSLEER. In DNA form, the CDR3 reads TGCGCCAGCAGCCCCGGGGTGGACACTGAAGCTTTCTTT. This gives the protein CASSPGVDTEAFF.

Concerning this clone: Mismatch with germline at one junction end may stem from a read error. This sequence joins TRBV7-7 and TRBJ2-1; 8 bases agree with TRBD2. CDR3 length: 13 amino acids. Germline V lookup: CDR1 SSHAT, CDR2 FNYEAQ (reference sequence). CDR3 protein: CASSLERGLEQFF. CDR3 DNA: TGTGCTAGCAGCTTAGAGCGGGGGTTAGAGCAGTTCTTC.

The rearrangement links TRBV5-5 to TRBJ1-2, with 8 positions matching TRBD1. Germline V gene sequence: CDR1 SGHKS, CDR2 YYEKEE (reference sequence). This CDR3 has 15 amino acids. The J segment lost 5 bases and the V segment lost 4 bases, leaving 10 bases of the junction unmatched. CDR3 sequence reads: CASSAGQGSSYGYTF. Here the CDR3 DNA reads TGTGCCAGCAGCGCCGGACAGGGATCTAGTTATGGCTACACCTTC.

This chain uses TRBV30 with TRBJ2-3, with a possible D match to TRBD2 (5 bases). The V end was cut by 5 bases, the J end by 0 bases, with 12 bases between. Germline V gene lookup returns CDR1 GTSNPN and CDR2 SVGIG (reference sequence). CDR3 length: 14 residues. The CDR3 DNA sequence: TGTGCCTGGGTCGCGGGTTGGAGCACAGATACGCAGTATTTT. Translation gives CAWVAGWSTDTQYF.